A single sample gave rise to the 8 T cell receptor beta chains below, sequenced in a study. TCRdb re-called the 5' RACE reads with MiXCR, one entry per CDR3 protein. The sample has about 64,000 distinct CDR3 sequences; roughly 22% are singletons. The sample consisted of memory CD4+ T cells sorted from a lymph node. Specified subset: memory CD4+ T cells, CD4+CD45RO+CD25-. These receptors originate from a female donor with breast cancer.

The chain recombines TRBV5-1 with TRBJ1-6; D may be TRBD1 (6 bases). V lost 3 bases to trimming and J lost 5 bases, with 9 bases between them. Germline CDR1 is SGHRS and CDR2 is YFSETQ. The CDR3 extends over 14 amino acids. CDR3 coding DNA: TGCGCCAGCAGCTCGGACAGAAATAATTCACCCCTCCACTTT. This sequence encodes CASSSDRNNSPLHF. Drawing the rest from reference TRBV5-1 and TRBJ1-6, the complete variable domain is KAGVTQTPRYLIKTRGQQVTLSCSPISGHRSVSWYQQTPGQGLQFLFEYFSETQRNKGNFPGRFSGRQFSNSRSEMNVSTLELGDSALYLCASSSDRNNSPLHFGNGTRLTVT.

Only a few counts were recorded for this clonotype. This rearrangement joins TRBV18 to TRBJ1-1; 8 nucleotides line up with TRBD1. Germline V lookup: CDR1 KGHSH, CDR2 LQKENI. This CDR3 region has 13 residues. V shed 7 bases and J 3 bases; nucleotides not matched to a gene: 4. CDR3 sequence reads: CASLEGQDTEAFF. CDR3 coding DNA: TGTGCCAGCTTGGAGGGACAGGACACTGAAGCTTTCTTT.

V and J are TRBV13 and TRBJ1-1, with D unclear. CDR1 and CDR2 from the germline V gene are PRHDT and FYEKMQ (reference sequence). The CDR3 loop spans 12 amino acids. With 4 bases removed from V and 5 bases from J, the gap between germline ends came to 8 bases. This CDR3 is CASSSRRTEAFF. The CDR3 DNA follows: TGTGCCAGCAGCTCACGACGTACTGAAGCTTTCTTT.

The V call is TRBV6-6, the J call TRBJ1-5, with TRBD1 matching over 12 bases. This CDR3 region has 16 residues. Germline CDR1 is MNHNY and CDR2 is SVGAGI (reference sequence). Unmatched junction bases numbered 3, after V lost 0 bases and J lost 6 bases. CDR3 coding DNA: TGTGCCAGCAGTTACTCTGGGACAGGGGGCAGTCAGCCCCAGCATTTT. Its protein product is CASSYSGTGGSQPQHF.

The V gene is TRBV12-3 or TRBV12-4, the J gene TRBJ2-3, with 7 nucleotides matching TRBD1. CDR3 size: 15 residues. With V trimmed by 5 bases and J by 5 bases, 10 bases remained unmatched. CDR3 loop: CASSPSGGSRDTQYF. For the CDR3, the DNA is TGTGCCAGCAGTCCTTCAGGGGGAAGTAGAGATACGCAGTATTTT.

The rearrangement uses TRBV7-2 and TRBJ1-2; 8 nucleotides match TRBD1. The germline V gene encodes CDR1 SGHTA and CDR2 FQGNSA. The CDR3 covers 16 residues. Trimming cost V 1 base and J 4 bases; bases outside gene matches: 8. The CDR3 sequence is CASSLDRSGTGYGYTF. CDR3 nucleotide sequence: TGTGCCAGCAGCTTAGATCGTTCCGGGACAGGCTATGGCTACACCTTC.

This chain links TRBV4-3 with TRBJ2-3; D is undetermined. The ends were cut back, 4 bases at V and 0 bases at J, with 14 bases in the middle. This CDR3 spans 16 amino acids. Germline V gene sequence: CDR1 LGHNA, CDR2 YSLEER. The CDR3 spells CASSPNALTSTDTQYF. The CDR3 bases are TGCGCCAGCAGCCCGAACGCGCTTACTAGCACAGATACGCAGTATTTT.

The chain recombines TRBV19 with TRBJ1-2; 8 positions match TRBD1. Germline V CDR1 and CDR2: LNHDA, SQIVND (reference sequence). The CDR3 spans 13 residues. The V gene end was trimmed by 7 bases and the J gene end by 6 bases; junction bases not matched to a gene: 7. CDR3: CASKPEQGDGYTF. Here the CDR3 DNA reads TGTGCCAGTAAGCCCGAACAGGGGGATGGCTACACCTTC.